One and the same sample provided the 9 T cell receptor beta chains below, sequenced in a study of blood T cell repertoires in COVID-19 (dated by TCRdb to 2018 to 2020). The library was made by the immunoSEQ multiplex PCR assay. What TCRdb holds here is the immuneACCESS table cut down to in-frame rearrangements. Part of the clones is not present; checked against another copy, under half of the missing clones reflect an unresolved V gene, and the others are unexplained. The sample contains 150,000 to 190,000 clones, 85% of them found a single time. The ten largest clones add up to less than 10% of the sample. The sequenced material came from peripheral blood. The origin of the receptors is a woman aged 55-70 years with COVID-19, enrolled during active disease.

The chain has TRBV18 and TRBJ1-1; D unresolved. V shed 4 bases and J shed 0 bases, with 9 bases lying between them. Per the germline V gene, CDR1 is KGHSH and CDR2 is LQKENI. The CDR3 sequence is 14 residues long. In DNA, the CDR3 is TGTGCCAGCTCACGACTTCCAATGAACACTGAAGCTTTCTTT. Its protein product is CASSRLPMNTEAFF.

This chain uses TRBV6-5 with TRBJ1-2; TRBD1 agrees at 7 bases. V shed 8 bases, J shed 4 bases, and the junction held 10 bases outside the gene matches. Germline values: CDR1 MNHEY, CDR2 SVGAGI. The CDR3 spans 14 residues. CDR3 region: CASGYRGEGYGYTF. The CDR3 nucleotides are TGTGCCAGCGGCTACAGGGGCGAGGGCTATGGCTACACCTTC.

The table lists this clone with a count of one. The chain uses TRBV13 and TRBJ2-3, with D unresolved. Germline V gene sequence: CDR1 PRHDT, CDR2 FYEKMQ (reference sequence). V lost 5 bases and J 1 base, leaving 7 bases between the germline ends. The CDR3 totals 13 residues. The CDR3 DNA reads as TGTGCCAGCAGCCCCCTCGGCACAGATACGCAGTATTTT. Its translation is CASSPLGTDTQYF.

The chain uses TRBV19 and TRBJ2-1; 11 bases match TRBD2. The CDR3 runs 15 residues. Germline CDR1 LNHDA, CDR2 SQIVND (reference sequence). V dropped 6 bases and J dropped 4; count of bases not matched to a gene: 5. The CDR3 is CASSTGTSGYNEQFF. CDR3 bases: TGTGCCAGTAGCACTGGGACTAGCGGTTACAATGAGCAGTTCTTC.

This chain connects TRBV6-6 to TRBJ2-3; D perhaps matches TRBD2 (7 bases). Looked up from germline, CDR1 is MNHNY and CDR2 is SVGAGI (reference sequence). V was clipped by 0 bases and J by 5 bases, with 12 bases between them. The CDR3 length is 15 residues. The chain's CDR3 is CASSYSRGGLDTQYF. In DNA form, the CDR3 reads TGTGCCAGCAGTTACTCAAGGGGGGGGTTAGATACGCAGTATTTT.

This rearrangement joins TRBV5-5 to TRBJ1-4; D ambiguous. Germline assignment: CDR1 SGHKS and CDR2 YYEKEE (reference sequence). CDR3 length: 15 residues. V dropped 0 bases and J dropped 2 bases, with 8 bases sitting between them. CDR3 amino acids: CASSLVIGTNEKLFF. The CDR3 nucleotides read TGTGCCAGCAGCTTGGTGATCGGTACTAATGAAAAACTGTTTTTT.

The genes are TRBV6-6 and TRBJ1-2; D is possibly TRBD1 (6 bases). The CDR3 covers 16 residues. V was clipped by 7 bases and J by 4 bases, with 22 bases between them. From germline, CDR1 is MNHNY and CDR2 SVGAGI (reference sequence). The CDR3, as DNA: TGTGCCAGCAAAATGGGGGGGCACTCCCCTTTCTATGGCTACACCTTC. This translates into CASKMGGHSPFYGYTF.

V gene TRBV6-5 combines with J gene TRBJ1-4; 8 bases map to TRBD1. V lost 7 bases to trimming and J lost 7 bases; unmatched junction nucleotides: 2. This CDR3 is 12 amino acids long. Germline CDR1 reads MNHEY; CDR2 reads SVGAGI. The CDR3 loop reads CASITGGEKLFF. In nucleotides, the CDR3 is TGTGCCAGCATAACAGGGGGTGAAAAACTGTTTTTT.

The genes are TRBV5-1 and TRBJ1-1, with TRBD1 matching over 7 bases. This CDR3 is built from 15 residues. Looked up from germline, CDR1 is SGHRS and CDR2 is YFSETQ. V lost 4 bases to trimming and J lost 6 bases; unmatched junction nucleotides: 12. The CDR3, as DNA: TGCGCCAGCAGCGATCCTAGGGGGCGCGGGGCTGAAGCTTTCTTT. Residues: CASSDPRGRGAEAFF.